This TCR beta chain was identified in a study of beta chain features in type 1 diabetes. The authors reverse transcribed all of the isolated RNA, so sequencing captured expressed TCRB transcripts. Data came from immunoSEQ multiplex PCR; TCRdb stores just in-frame clones and leaves some out. Among 430,000 or so clones listed, approximately 10% were seen once. Trimming removed 6 bases at V and 2 bases at J, with 8 bases between. The CDR3 has 13 amino acids. Germline CDR1 reads MNHEY; CDR2 reads SVGAGI. This TCR was recovered from a woman under 30 in good health. The sequenced sample was naive CD4+ T cells from blood. The V and J genes are TRBV6-5 and TRBJ1-5; D call uncertain. Here the CDR3 DNA reads TGTGCCAGCAGGTATAGTGGCAATCAGCCCCAGCATTTT. This translates into CASRYSGNQPQHF.